This T cell receptor beta chain derives from a study of identical twins. There are 13 residues in the CDR3. V lost 4 bases and J lost 7, with 11 bases in between. Germline-derived CDR1 and CDR2 are SGHDN and FVKESK. MiXCR, run by TCRdb on the 5' RACE reads, gives a single entry per CDR3 protein. The sample yields more than 650,000 distinct CDR3 sequences, 6.1% seen once. This clonotype was seen only a few times. Sequencing input: naive T cells sorted from blood. V usage is TRBV14 and J usage is TRBJ2-1; TRBD2 is a possible D gene (6 bases). This sequence was found in a man aged 18 to 29 in good health. Here the CDR3 reads CASSPGEPNEQFF. The CDR3 DNA sequence: TGTGCCAGCAGCCCGGGGGAACCTAATGAGCAGTTCTTC.